This is a list of T cell receptor beta chains from one sample in a study of blood T cell repertoires in COVID-19. Sequencing used immunoSEQ multiplex PCR; TCRdb keeps in-frame clones, though not all of them. Counted here are 200,000 to 250,000 clones, 80% to 90% occurring once; the ten biggest clones make up 3.5% to 4.5%. The sample comprised PBMCs or T cells enriched from blood (not recorded which). All receptors come from a woman aged 40 to 55 with acute COVID-19. The conserved cysteine and the conserved F or W are not part of the CDR3 here. The order of the fields is CDR3 length, V gene, J gene, CDR3 protein.

12	TRBV5-1	TRBJ1-1	ASSLRGGNTEAF
18	TRBV10-3	TRBJ1-2	AISGGVGRVISVAPYGYT
14	TRBV9	TRBJ1-2	ASSVDGQVGRSGYT
14	TRBV11-2	TRBJ2-5	ASSPLGTGTGETQY
13	TRBV7-2	TRBJ1-2	ASSLGGLAAYGYT
9	TRBV28	TRBJ1-1	ASRWDREAF
9	TRBV2	TRBJ2-1	ASRELAEQF
15	TRBV12-5	TRBJ1-5	ASGLVLGRDSNQPQH
11	TRBV9	TRBJ1-2	ASSPEGIYGYT
10	TRBV12-3/TRBV12-4	TRBJ2-7	ASSPTGREQY
13	TRBV7-2	TRBJ2-7	ASSRRTSGGYEQY
13	TRBV19	TRBJ1-1	ASSISPSSGTEAF
15	TRBV5-5	TRBJ1-1	ASSPQWNLPGGNEAF
13	TRBV27	TRBJ1-1	ASSFGQLRRAEAF